This T cell receptor (beta chain) was identified in a study of regulatory T cells in long-lasting Graves disease. Study in general: Persistence in Graves' disease required over 5 years of antithyroid drugs plus positive TSH receptor antibodies. General study points: Patients with persistent disease showed a bias toward TRBV28, TRBJ1-2 and TRBJ2-5. Persistent patients shared more public clonotypes (around 3,000) than new patients (about 930).

Combining iRepertoire HTBI primers with Arm-PCR of CDR3 regions, the authors built TCR beta libraries. From the multiplex PCR reads, TCRdb called clonotypes with MiXCR, one entry per CDR3 protein. The profile shows 350,000 to 450,000 distinct CDR3 sequences, about 21% of them singletons. In this sample, this clonotype turned up many times. Its antigen is as yet unknown. Documented time point: persistent/refractory GD, antithyroid drugs over 5 years with positive TRAb. PBMCs were the source of the RNA used for TCR sequencing. The patients were drawn from one endocrinology department in Xi'an, China. This CDR3 comprises 16 residues. Germline lookup yields CDR1 SGHDT and CDR2 YYEEEE. Deletions cut 4 bases from V and 1 base from J, with 12 bases between.

The chain has TRBV5-6 and TRBJ1-6; D remains ambiguous. The origin of this receptor is a female donor with Graves disease. This material consisted of peripheral blood mononuclear cells (PBMCs), taken when the disease was refractory, from a patient treated with antithyroid drugs. The CDR3 sequence is CASSLQAPSYNSPLHF. In DNA, the CDR3 is TGTGCCAGCAGCCTGCAGGCACCGTCCTATAATTCACCCCTCCACTTT.